This TCR beta chain stems from a study of CD8+CD57+ T cells in acquired aplastic anemia. General study results and limits: Between patients and controls, CD8+ Simpson's diversity did not vary significantly.

Patients who underwent sequencing had shown CD8+CD57+ cell expansion by flow cytometry. Concerning this clonotype: Its antigen remains unknown.

For CDR3 and TCR beta VDJ profiling, genomic DNA was the template used. TCRdb fed the reads into MiXCR, producing one record per CDR3 protein. The data hold some 120,000 distinct CDR3 sequences, with 50% to 60% observed a single time. This sequence originates from a human donor with aplastic anemia. The sample was sorted CD4+, CD8+, or CD8+CD57+ T cells (not recorded which) from PBMCs.

The CDR3 loop reads CSVMTAEAFF. The CDR3 DNA reads as TGCAGCGTCATGACCGCTGAAGCTTTCTTT. This sequence joins TRBV29-1 and TRBJ1-1; D gene unclear. Germline CDR1 is SQVTM and CDR2 is ANQGSEA. The CDR3 totals 10 residues. The germline V and J ends were trimmed by 6 bases and 6 bases, with 8 bases remaining between them.